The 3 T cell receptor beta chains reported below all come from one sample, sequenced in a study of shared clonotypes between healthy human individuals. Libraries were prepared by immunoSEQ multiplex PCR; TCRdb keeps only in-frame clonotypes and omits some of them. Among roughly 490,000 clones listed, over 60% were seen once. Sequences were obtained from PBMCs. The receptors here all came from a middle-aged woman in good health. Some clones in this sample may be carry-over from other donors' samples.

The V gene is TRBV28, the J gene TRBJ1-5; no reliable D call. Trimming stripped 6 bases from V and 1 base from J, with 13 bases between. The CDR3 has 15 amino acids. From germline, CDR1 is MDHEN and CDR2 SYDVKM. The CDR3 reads CASREDRPSNQPQHF. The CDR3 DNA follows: TGTGCCAGCAGGGAAGATCGGCCGAGCAATCAGCCCCAGCATTTT.

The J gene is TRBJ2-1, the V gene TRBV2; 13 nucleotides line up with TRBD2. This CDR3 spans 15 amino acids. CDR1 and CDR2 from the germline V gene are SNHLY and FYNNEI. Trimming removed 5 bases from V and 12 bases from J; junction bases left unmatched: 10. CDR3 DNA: TGTGCCAGCAGTCAGACTAGCGGGAGGAACCTAGGGCAGTTCTTC. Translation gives CASSQTSGRNLGQFF. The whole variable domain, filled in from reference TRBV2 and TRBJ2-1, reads EPEVTQTPSHQVTQMGQEVILRCVPISNHLYFYWYRQILGQKVEFLVSFYNNEISEKSEIFDDQFSVERPDGSNFTLKIRSTKLEDSAMYFCASSQTSGRNLGQFFGPGTRLTVL.

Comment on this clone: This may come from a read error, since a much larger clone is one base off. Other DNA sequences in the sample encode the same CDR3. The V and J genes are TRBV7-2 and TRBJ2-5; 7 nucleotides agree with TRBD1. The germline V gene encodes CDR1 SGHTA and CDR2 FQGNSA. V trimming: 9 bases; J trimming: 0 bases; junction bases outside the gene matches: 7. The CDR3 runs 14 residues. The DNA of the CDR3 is TGTGCCAGTAGCCTGACAGGGAACCAAGAGACCCAGTACTTC. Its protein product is CASSLTGNQETQYF.